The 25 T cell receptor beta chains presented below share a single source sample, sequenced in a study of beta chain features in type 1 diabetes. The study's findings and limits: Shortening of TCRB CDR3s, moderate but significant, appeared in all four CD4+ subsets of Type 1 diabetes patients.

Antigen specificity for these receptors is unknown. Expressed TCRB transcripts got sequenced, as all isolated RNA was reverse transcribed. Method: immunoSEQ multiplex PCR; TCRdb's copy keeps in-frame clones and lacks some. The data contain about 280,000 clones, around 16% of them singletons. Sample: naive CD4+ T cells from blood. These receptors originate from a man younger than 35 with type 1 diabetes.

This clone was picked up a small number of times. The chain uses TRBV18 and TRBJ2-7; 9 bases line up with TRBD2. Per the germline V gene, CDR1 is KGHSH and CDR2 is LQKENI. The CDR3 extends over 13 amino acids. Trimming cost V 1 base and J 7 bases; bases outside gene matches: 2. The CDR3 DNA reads TGTGCCAGCTCACCACGGCGGGAGGGAGAGCAGTACTTC. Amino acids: CASSPRREGEQYF.

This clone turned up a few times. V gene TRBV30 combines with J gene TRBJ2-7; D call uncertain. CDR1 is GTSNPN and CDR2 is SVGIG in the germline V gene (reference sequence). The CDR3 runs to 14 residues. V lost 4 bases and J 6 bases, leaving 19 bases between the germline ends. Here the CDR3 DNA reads TGTGCCTGGACACCAGGTCACTCTCTCCGCGAGCAGTACTTC. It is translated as CAWTPGHSLREQYF.

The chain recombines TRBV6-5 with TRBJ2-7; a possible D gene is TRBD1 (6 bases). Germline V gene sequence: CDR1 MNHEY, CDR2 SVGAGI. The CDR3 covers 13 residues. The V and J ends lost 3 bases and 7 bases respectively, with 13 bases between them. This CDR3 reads CASSYSTGREQYF. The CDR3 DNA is TGTGCCAGCAGTTATTCCACAGGGCGAGAGCAGTACTTC.

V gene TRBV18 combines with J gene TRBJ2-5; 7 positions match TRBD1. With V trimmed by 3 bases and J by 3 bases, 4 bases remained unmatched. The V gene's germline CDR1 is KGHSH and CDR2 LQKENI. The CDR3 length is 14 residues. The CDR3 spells CASSPRQGKETQYF. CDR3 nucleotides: TGTGCCAGCTCACCGAGACAGGGAAAAGAGACCCAGTACTTC.

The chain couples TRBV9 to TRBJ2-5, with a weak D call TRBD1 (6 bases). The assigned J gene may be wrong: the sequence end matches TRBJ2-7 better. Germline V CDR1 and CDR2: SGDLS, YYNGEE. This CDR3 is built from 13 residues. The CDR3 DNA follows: TGTGCCAGCAGCGTAGCACAGGGCCACGAGCAGTACTTC. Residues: CASSVAQGHEQYF.

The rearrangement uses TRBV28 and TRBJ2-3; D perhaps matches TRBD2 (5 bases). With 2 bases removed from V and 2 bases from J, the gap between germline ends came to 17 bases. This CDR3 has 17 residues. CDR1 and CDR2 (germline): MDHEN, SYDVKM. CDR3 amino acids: CASSLNSVVGDTDTQYF. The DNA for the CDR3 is TGTGCCAGCAGTTTAAATAGCGTGGTAGGAGACACAGATACGCAGTATTTT.

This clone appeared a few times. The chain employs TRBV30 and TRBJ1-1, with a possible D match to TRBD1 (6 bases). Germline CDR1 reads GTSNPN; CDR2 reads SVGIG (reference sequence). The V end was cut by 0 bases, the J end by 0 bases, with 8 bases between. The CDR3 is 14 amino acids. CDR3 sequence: CAWSVGGLNTEAFF. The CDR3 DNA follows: TGTGCCTGGAGTGTGGGGGGGCTGAACACTGAAGCTTTCTTT.

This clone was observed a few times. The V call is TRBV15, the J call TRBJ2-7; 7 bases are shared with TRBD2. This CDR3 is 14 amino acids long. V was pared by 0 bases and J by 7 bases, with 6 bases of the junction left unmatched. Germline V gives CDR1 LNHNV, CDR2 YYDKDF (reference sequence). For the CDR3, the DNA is TGTGCCACCAGCAGAGATTCCCGGGGGGAGGAGCAGTACTTC. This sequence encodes CATSRDSRGEEQYF.

CDR3 sequence: CASSLLRSSYNSPLHF. The CDR3 region has the DNA TGTGCCAGCAGCTTGCTACGGAGCTCCTATAATTCACCCCTCCACTTT. This rearrangement joins TRBV5-6 to TRBJ1-6, with D unresolved. V lost 1 base, J lost 0 bases, and 8 bases lay in between. The CDR3 loop spans 16 amino acids. The germline gives CDR1 SGHDT, CDR2 YYEEEE. The full variable domain, rest sourced from reference TRBV5-6 and TRBJ1-6, is DAGVTQSPTHLIKTRGQQVTLRCSPKSGHDTVSWYQQALGQGPQFIFQYYEEEERQRGNFPDRFSGHQFPNYSSELNVNALLLGDSALYLCASSLLRSSYNSPLHFGNGTRLTVT.

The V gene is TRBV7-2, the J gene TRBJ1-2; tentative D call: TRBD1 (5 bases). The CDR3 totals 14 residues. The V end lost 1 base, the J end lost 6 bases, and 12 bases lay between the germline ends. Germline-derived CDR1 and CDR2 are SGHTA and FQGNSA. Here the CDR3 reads CASSLGRGGDGYTF. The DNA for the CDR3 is TGTGCCAGCAGCTTAGGACGCGGGGGTGATGGCTACACCTTC.

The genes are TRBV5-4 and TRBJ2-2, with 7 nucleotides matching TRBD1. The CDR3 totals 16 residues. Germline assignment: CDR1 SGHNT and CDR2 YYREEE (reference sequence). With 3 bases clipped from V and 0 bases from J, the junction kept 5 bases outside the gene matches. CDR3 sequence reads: CASSWTGTANTGELFF. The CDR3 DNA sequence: TGTGCCAGCAGCTGGACCGGGACAGCGAACACCGGGGAGCTGTTTTTT.

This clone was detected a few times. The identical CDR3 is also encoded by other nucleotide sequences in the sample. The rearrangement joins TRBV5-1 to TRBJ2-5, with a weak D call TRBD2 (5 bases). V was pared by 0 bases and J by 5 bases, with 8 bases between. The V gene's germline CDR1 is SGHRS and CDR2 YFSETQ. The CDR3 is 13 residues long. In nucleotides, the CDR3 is TGCGCCAGCAGCTTGGCCCCGGGGGAGACCCAGTACTTC. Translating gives CASSLAPGETQYF.

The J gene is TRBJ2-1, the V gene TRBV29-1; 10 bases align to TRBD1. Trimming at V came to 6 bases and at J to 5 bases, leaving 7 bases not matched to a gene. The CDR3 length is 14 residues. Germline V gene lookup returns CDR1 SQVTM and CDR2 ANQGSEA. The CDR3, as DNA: TGCAGCGTACCGGGACAGGGGACCCACAATGAGCAGTTCTTC. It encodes CSVPGQGTHNEQFF.

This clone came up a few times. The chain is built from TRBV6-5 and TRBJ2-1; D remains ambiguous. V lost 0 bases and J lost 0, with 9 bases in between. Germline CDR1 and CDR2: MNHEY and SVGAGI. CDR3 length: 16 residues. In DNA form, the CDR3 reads TGTGCCAGCAGTTACTCCGTATCTTACTCCTACAATGAGCAGTTCTTC. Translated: CASSYSVSYSYNEQFF.

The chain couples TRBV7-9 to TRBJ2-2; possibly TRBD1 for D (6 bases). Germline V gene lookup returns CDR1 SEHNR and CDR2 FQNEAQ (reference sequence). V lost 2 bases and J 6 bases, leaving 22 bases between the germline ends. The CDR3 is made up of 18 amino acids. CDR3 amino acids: CASSLPPLKSGVAGELFF. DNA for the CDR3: TGTGCCAGCAGCTTACCGCCCCTAAAATCAGGGGTCGCCGGGGAGCTGTTTTTT.

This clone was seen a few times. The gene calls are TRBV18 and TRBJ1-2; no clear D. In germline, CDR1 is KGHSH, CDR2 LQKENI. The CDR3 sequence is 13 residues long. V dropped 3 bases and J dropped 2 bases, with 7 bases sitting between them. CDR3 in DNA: TGTGCCAGCTCACCCGAGATGAACTATGGCTACACCTTC. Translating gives CASSPEMNYGYTF. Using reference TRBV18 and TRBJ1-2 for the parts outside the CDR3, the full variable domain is NAGVMQNPRHLVRRRGQEARLRCSPMKGHSHVYWYRQLPEEGLKFMVYLQKENIIDESGMPKERFSAEFPKEGPSILRIQQVVRGDSAAYFCASSPEMNYGYTFGSGTRLTVV.

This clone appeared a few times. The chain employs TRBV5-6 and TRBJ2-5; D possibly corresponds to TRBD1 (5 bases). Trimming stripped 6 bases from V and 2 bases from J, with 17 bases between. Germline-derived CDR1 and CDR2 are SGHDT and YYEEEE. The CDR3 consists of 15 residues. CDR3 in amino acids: CASTSFRVVQETQYF. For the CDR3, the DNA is TGTGCCAGCACCAGTTTCAGGGTTGTACAAGAGACCCAGTACTTC.

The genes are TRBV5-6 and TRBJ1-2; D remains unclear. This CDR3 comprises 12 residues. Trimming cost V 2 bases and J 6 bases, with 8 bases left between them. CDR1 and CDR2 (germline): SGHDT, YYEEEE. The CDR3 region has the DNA TGTGCCAGCAGCTTAACAAACCATGGCTACACCTTC. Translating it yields CASSLTNHGYTF. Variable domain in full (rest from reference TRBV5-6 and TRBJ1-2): DAGVTQSPTHLIKTRGQQVTLRCSPKSGHDTVSWYQQALGQGPQFIFQYYEEEERQRGNFPDRFSGHQFPNYSSELNVNALLLGDSALYLCASSLTNHGYTFGSGTRLTVV.

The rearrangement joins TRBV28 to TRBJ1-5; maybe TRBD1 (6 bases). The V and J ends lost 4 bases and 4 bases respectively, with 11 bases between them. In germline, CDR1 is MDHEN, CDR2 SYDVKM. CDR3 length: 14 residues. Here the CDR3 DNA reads TGTGCCAGCAGTTCCCCAGGGGTAAATCAGCCCCAGCATTTT. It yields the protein CASSSPGVNQPQHF.

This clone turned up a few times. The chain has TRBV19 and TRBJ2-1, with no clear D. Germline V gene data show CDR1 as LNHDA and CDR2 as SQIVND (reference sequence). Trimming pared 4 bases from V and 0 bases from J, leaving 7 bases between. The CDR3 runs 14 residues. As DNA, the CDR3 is TGTGCCAGTAGTACTGAGATCTCCTACAATGAGCAGTTCTTC. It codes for CASSTEISYNEQFF.

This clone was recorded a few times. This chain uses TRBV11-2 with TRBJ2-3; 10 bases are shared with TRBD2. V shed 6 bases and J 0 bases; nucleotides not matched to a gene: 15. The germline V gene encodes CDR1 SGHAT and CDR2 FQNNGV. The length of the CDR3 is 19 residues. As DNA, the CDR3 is TGTGCCAGCAGTCGGAAGGGTTCTAGCGGGGGCGCTAGCACAGATACGCAGTATTTT. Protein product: CASSRKGSSGGASTDTQYF.

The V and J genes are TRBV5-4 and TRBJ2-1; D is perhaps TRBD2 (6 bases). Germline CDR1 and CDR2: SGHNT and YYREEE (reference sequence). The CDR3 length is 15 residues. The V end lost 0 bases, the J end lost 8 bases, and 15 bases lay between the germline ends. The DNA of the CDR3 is TGTGCCAGCAGCTTGGCCGGGAGAGGATTTCATGAGCAGTTCTTC. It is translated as CASSLAGRGFHEQFF.

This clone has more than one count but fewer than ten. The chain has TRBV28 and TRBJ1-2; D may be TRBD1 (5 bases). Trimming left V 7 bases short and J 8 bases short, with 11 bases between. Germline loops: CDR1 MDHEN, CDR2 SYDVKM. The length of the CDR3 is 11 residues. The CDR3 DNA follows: TGTGCCAGCACCGACAGAGACGGCTACACCTTC. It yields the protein CASTDRDGYTF.

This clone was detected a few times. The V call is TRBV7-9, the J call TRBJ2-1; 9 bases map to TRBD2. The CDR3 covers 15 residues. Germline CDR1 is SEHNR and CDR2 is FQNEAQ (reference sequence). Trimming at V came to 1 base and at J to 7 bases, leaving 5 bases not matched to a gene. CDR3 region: CASSLGSGSLNEQFF. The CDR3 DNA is TGTGCCAGCAGCTTAGGTAGCGGGAGTTTAAATGAGCAGTTCTTC.

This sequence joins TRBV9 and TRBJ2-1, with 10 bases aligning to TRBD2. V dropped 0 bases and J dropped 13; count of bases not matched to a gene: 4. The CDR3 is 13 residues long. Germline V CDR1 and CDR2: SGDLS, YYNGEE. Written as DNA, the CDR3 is TGTGCCAGCAGCGTAGTACAGCGGGGGGGCCAGTTCTTC. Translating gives CASSVVQRGGQFF.